This T cell receptor beta chain was sequenced during a study of cytomegalovirus exposure and HLA in healthy donors. Remarks on this clone: Its antigen is still unknown.

Primers: 60 Vbeta forward and 13 Jbeta reverse. Clones were sequenced by immunoSEQ multiplex PCR, and TCRdb holds only the in-frame ones, with some missing. The table includes some 150,000 clones, 70% to 90% detected once. V was shortened by 5 bases and J by 0 bases, with 14 bases between the two germline ends. Germline CDR1 and CDR2: PRHDT and FYEKMQ (reference sequence). This CDR3 comprises 15 residues. General study points: Later work found most CMV-associated TCR beta chains apparently HLA-restricted. The authors enumerated some 160 TCR beta chains as linked to cytomegalovirus. Fewer N-insertions than the approximately 610-donor mean were reportedly shown by an Asian-associated ancestry cluster in a later analysis. Previous analysis showed most TCR beta V segments were productive about 87% or about 30% of the time.

Sequenced sample: PBMCs. This TCR came from a woman between 18 and 30 years old in good health and CMV-seronegative. V is TRBV13 and J is TRBJ2-7; tentative D call: TRBD2 (6 bases). CDR3 nucleotide sequence: TGTGCCAGCAGCCCCCGTCTAGCGCCCTCCTACGAGCAGTACTTC. The encoded protein is CASSPRLAPSYEQYF.